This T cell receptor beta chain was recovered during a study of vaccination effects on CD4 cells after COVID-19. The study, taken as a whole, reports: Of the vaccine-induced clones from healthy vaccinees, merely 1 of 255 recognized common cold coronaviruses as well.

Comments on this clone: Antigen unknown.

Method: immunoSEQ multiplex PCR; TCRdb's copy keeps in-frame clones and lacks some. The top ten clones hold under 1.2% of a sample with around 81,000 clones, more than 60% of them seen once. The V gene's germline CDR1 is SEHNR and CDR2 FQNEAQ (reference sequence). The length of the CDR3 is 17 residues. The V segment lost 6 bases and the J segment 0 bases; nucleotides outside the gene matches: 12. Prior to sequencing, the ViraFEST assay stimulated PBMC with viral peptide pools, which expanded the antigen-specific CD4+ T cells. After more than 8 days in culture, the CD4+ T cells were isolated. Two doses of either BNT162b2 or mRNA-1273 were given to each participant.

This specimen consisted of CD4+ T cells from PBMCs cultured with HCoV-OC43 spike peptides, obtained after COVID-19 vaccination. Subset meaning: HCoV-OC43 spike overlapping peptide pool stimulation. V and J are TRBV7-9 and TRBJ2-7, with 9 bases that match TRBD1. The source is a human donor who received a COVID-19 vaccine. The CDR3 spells CASSPNGGQGSSYEQYV. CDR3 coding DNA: TGTGCCAGCAGTCCGAACGGGGGACAGGGTAGCTCCTACGAGCAGTACGTC.